What follows are 16 T cell receptor beta chains derived from one specimen sequenced in a study of control samples from healthy donors and cancer patients. Profiled with immunoSEQ multiplex PCR; TCRdb holds only in-frame clones, not every one. The sample has 100,000 or so clones, approximately 90% seen once. The specimen was blood. These receptors all come from a woman under 40 in good health.

The chain combines TRBV28 with TRBJ2-1; TRBD1 aligns across 10 bases. The CDR3 runs 14 residues. Germline V gene sequence: CDR1 MDHEN, CDR2 SYDVKM. Trimming cost V 3 bases and J 9 bases; bases outside gene matches: 5. CDR3 region: CASSFSRTGGEQFF. CDR3 coding DNA: TGTGCCAGCAGTTTTTCAAGGACAGGGGGTGAGCAGTTCTTC.

The chain links TRBV7-9 to TRBJ1-3; 8 bases are a match to TRBD1. The V segment lost 5 bases and the J segment 4 bases; nucleotides outside the gene matches: 7. Germline CDR1 and CDR2: SEHNR and FQNEAQ (reference sequence). The CDR3 is made up of 15 amino acids. CDR3 region: CASSLGTGQGNTIYF. The CDR3 nucleotides are TGTGCCAGCAGCCTAGGGACAGGTCAAGGAAACACCATATATTTT.

This clone was found once. The V call is TRBV7-6, the J call TRBJ2-5; 7 nucleotides align to TRBD2. V lost 4 bases to trimming and J lost 5 bases; unmatched junction nucleotides: 10. This CDR3 is built from 15 residues. In germline, CDR1 is SGHVS, CDR2 FNYEAQ. The CDR3 sequence is CASSSTRGRGETQYF. The CDR3 nucleotides read TGTGCCAGCAGCTCTACGCGCGGGAGAGGGGAGACCCAGTACTTC.

The chain has TRBV3-1 (or the pseudogene TRBV3-2) and TRBJ2-7, with TRBD2 matching over 10 bases. V was pared by 1 base and J by 2 bases, with 2 bases of the junction left unmatched. The CDR3 is made up of 15 amino acids. Germline CDR1 is LGHDT and CDR2 is YNNKEL (reference sequence). CDR3 sequence reads: CASSQGLAGAYEQYF. The DNA for the CDR3 is TGTGCCAGCAGCCAAGGCCTAGCGGGGGCCTACGAGCAGTACTTC.

V and J are TRBV5-1 and TRBJ2-5, with D possibly being TRBD1 or TRBD2 (5 bases each). Germline V gene data show CDR1 as SGHRS and CDR2 as YFSETQ. Between the trimmed V and J ends, which lost 7 bases and 1 base, there was a span of 11 bases. The length of the CDR3 is 13 residues. The CDR3 DNA sequence: TGCGCCAGCGGGTCAGGGAGCCAAGAGACCCAGTACTTC. This translates into CASGSGSQETQYF.

The chain carries TRBV5-6 and TRBJ2-1; 13 bases line up with TRBD2. Germline V gene data show CDR1 as SGHDT and CDR2 as YYEEEE. CDR3 length: 14 amino acids. The V segment lost 3 bases and the J segment 8 bases; nucleotides outside the gene matches: 2. The CDR3 here is CASSWTSGSYEQFF. The CDR3 DNA reads as TGTGCCAGCAGCTGGACTAGCGGGAGCTATGAGCAGTTCTTC.

The chain has TRBV11-2 and TRBJ2-7; D is uncertain. CDR1 is SGHAT, CDR2 FQNNGV, per germline. Trimming stripped 0 bases from V and 3 bases from J, with 6 bases between. The CDR3 length is 13 residues. The chain's CDR3 is CASSLDSDYEQYF. In DNA, the CDR3 is TGTGCCAGCAGCTTAGATTCTGACTACGAGCAGTACTTC.

This clone occurred once. The same CDR3 can be traced to other DNA sequences in this sample. The rearrangement uses TRBV19 and TRBJ1-2; possibly TRBD1 for D (5 bases). From germline, CDR1 is LNHDA and CDR2 SQIVND (reference sequence). Between the trimmed V and J ends, which lost 1 base and 6 bases, there was a span of 6 bases. The CDR3 extends over 12 amino acids. The CDR3 DNA reads as TGTGCCAGTAGTATAGGAGGGGATGGCTACACCTTC. Its protein is CASSIGGDGYTF.

This sequence joins TRBV3-1 (or the pseudogene TRBV3-2) and TRBJ2-1, with 8 bases aligning to TRBD1. CDR1 and CDR2 from the germline V gene are LGHDT and YNNKEL (reference sequence). The CDR3 runs 16 residues. The J segment lost 3 bases and the V segment lost 3 bases, leaving 7 bases of the junction unmatched. DNA of the CDR3: TGTGCCAGCAGCCACTCCGGACAGGGAAACTACAATGAGCAGTTCTTC. Protein product: CASSHSGQGNYNEQFF.

The J gene is TRBJ2-7, the V gene TRBV7-2; D remains ambiguous. Germline V gene sequence: CDR1 SGHTA, CDR2 FQGNSA. V was shortened by 7 bases and J by 7 bases, with 23 bases between the two germline ends. The CDR3 is 15 amino acids. The CDR3 here is CASNSPDWGRVEQYF. The CDR3 coding sequence is TGTGCCAGCAACAGCCCCGACTGGGGAAGGGTGGAGCAGTACTTC.

As DNA, the CDR3 is TGTGCCAGCAGCGTTAGCCAGTATAATTCACCCCTCCACTTT. Residues: CASSVSQYNSPLHF. The V and J genes are TRBV9 and TRBJ1-6; D gene unclear. Deletions cut 2 bases from V and 4 bases from J, with 7 bases between. The CDR3 is 14 amino acids. Germline V gives CDR1 SGDLS, CDR2 YYNGEE.

The J gene is TRBJ1-5, the V gene TRBV20-1; D perhaps matches TRBD1 (6 bases). The germline gives CDR1 DFQATT, CDR2 SNEGSKA (reference sequence). The germline V and J ends were trimmed by 3 bases and 6 bases, with 12 bases remaining between them. This CDR3 region has 13 residues. CDR3: CSASKGVGQPQHF. The CDR3 bases are TGCAGTGCTAGTAAGGGGGTAGGTCAGCCCCAGCATTTT.

V gene TRBV20-1 combines with J gene TRBJ1-1; 7 positions match TRBD1. V lost 3 bases to trimming and J lost 3 bases; unmatched junction nucleotides: 7. The CDR3 covers 14 residues. Germline V gene sequence: CDR1 DFQATT, CDR2 SNEGSKA (reference sequence). CDR3 amino acids: CSASRGQLYTEAFF. CDR3 bases: TGCAGTGCTAGTCGGGGACAGCTTTACACTGAAGCTTTCTTT.

The chain is built from TRBV3-1 (or the pseudogene TRBV3-2) and TRBJ2-3, with D uncertain. Germline values: CDR1 LGHDT, CDR2 YNNKEL (reference sequence). Trimming shortened V by 0 bases and J by 0 bases, and 13 bases separated the two germline ends. CDR3 length equals 17 residues. CDR3 residues: CASSQDAGFPSTDTQYF. The CDR3, as DNA: TGTGCCAGCAGCCAAGATGCAGGATTTCCTAGCACAGATACGCAGTATTTT.

The rearrangement uses TRBV3-1 (or the pseudogene TRBV3-2) and TRBJ2-3; 7 bases map to TRBD2. The CDR3 totals 13 residues. Germline V gene data show CDR1 as LGHDT and CDR2 as YNNKEL (reference sequence). Trimming took 0 bases from V and 6 from J; bases not matched to a gene: 0. CDR3 coding DNA: TGTGCCAGCAGCCAAGACGGGGGGGATACGCAGTATTTT. Its protein is CASSQDGGDTQYF.

The chain has TRBV5-6 and TRBJ2-1; D might be TRBD1 (6 bases). V gave up 4 bases and J gave up 7 bases, with 12 bases separating them. CDR1 and CDR2 (germline): SGHDT, YYEEEE. This CDR3 spans 13 amino acids. The CDR3 DNA sequence: TGTGCCAGCAGCCTAGGACAGAGGAATGAGCAGTTCTTC. It is translated as CASSLGQRNEQFF.